Shown below are 18 T cell receptor beta chains from a single sample sequenced in a study of cytomegalovirus exposure and HLA in healthy donors. PCR primers comprised 60 Vbeta and 13 Jbeta primers. Sequenced by immunoSEQ multiplex PCR; TCRdb stores in-frame clones only, minus some. Of about 260,000 clones in the sample, roughly 70% were seen once. Sequencing input: PBMCs. The receptors derive from a female donor in good health and CMV-seronegative.

The chain is built from TRBV5-4 and TRBJ2-7; possibly TRBD2 for D (6 bases). Germline V gene lookup returns CDR1 SGHNT and CDR2 YYREEE (reference sequence). V was clipped by 2 bases and J by 2 bases, with 17 bases between them. The CDR3 runs 16 residues. The CDR3: CASSLRSTGATYEQYF. The CDR3 DNA reads as TGTGCCAGCAGCTTAAGGTCGACGGGAGCAACCTACGAGCAGTACTTC. Full variable domain (remainder filled in from reference TRBV5-4 and TRBJ2-7): ETGVTQSPTHLIKTRGQQVTLRCSSQSGHNTVSWYQQALGQGPQFIFQYYREEENGRGNFPPRFSGLQFPNYSSELNVNALELDDSALYLCASSLRSTGATYEQYFGPGTRLTVT.

This clone occurred once. V gene TRBV28 combines with J gene TRBJ1-4, with TRBD1 matching over 7 bases. With 2 bases clipped from V and 3 bases from J, the junction kept 21 bases outside the gene matches. The CDR3 runs to 21 residues. The germline V gene has CDR1 MDHEN and CDR2 SYDVKM. This chain's CDR3 is CASSLLLTLRWTGGSNEKLFF. The CDR3 coding sequence is TGTGCCAGCAGTTTACTCCTGACGCTTCGATGGACAGGCGGCTCTAATGAAAAACTGTTTTTT. The variable domain in full, completed from reference TRBV28 and TRBJ1-4, reads DVKVTQSSRYLVKRTGEKVFLECVQDMDHENMFWYRQDPGLGLRLIYFSYDVKMKEKGDIPEGYSVSREKKERFSLILESASTNQTSMYLCASSLLLTLRWTGGSNEKLFFGSGTQLSVL.

The V call is TRBV14, the J call TRBJ2-4; TRBD1 is a possible D gene (6 bases). CDR3 size: 12 residues. Trimming pared 0 bases from V and 13 bases from J, leaving 10 bases between. The germline CDR1 and CDR2 sequences are SGHDN and FVKESK. CDR3 DNA sequence: TGTGCCAGCAGCCAAGAAAACAGGGTCCAGTACTTC. The encoded protein is CASSQENRVQYF. The full variable domain, rest sourced from reference TRBV14 and TRBJ2-4, is EAGVTQFPSHSVIEKGQTVTLRCDPISGHDNLYWYRRVMGKEIKFLLHFVKESKQDESGMPNNRFLAERTGGTYSTLKVQPAELEDSGVYFCASSQENRVQYFGAGTRLSVL.

The chain has TRBV11-2 and TRBJ1-5; D is perhaps TRBD1 (5 bases). The CDR3 totals 15 residues. Germline assignment: CDR1 SGHAT and CDR2 FQNNGV. V shed 8 bases and J shed 0 bases, with 14 bases lying between them. For the CDR3, the DNA is TGTGCCAGCTCTTCCGGGGGAGATAGCAATCAGCCCCAGCATTTT. This gives the protein CASSSGGDSNQPQHF.

The chain combines TRBV4-2 with TRBJ1-2; maybe TRBD1 (5 bases). V gave up 4 bases and J gave up 2 bases, with 20 bases separating them. Germline values: CDR1 LGHNA, CDR2 YNFKEQ. The CDR3 is 17 residues long. In nucleotides, the CDR3 is TGTGCCAGCAGCCCTATCTCAGGGAACCCCGGCAACTATGGCTACACCTTC. Translating it yields CASSPISGNPGNYGYTF.

The chain links TRBV14 to TRBJ2-7; 10 positions agree with TRBD2. The CDR3 sequence is 16 residues long. CDR1 and CDR2 (germline): SGHDN, FVKESK. Germline trimming cut 1 base from V and 2 bases from J; bases unmatched to any gene: 5. The CDR3 DNA reads as TGTGCCAGCAGCCAAGGTTCTAGCGGGAGACCCTACGAGCAGTACTTC. Its translation: CASSQGSSGRPYEQYF.

The chain links TRBV6-5 to TRBJ2-1; 13 positions match TRBD2. CDR3 size: 16 residues. The V gene end was trimmed by 0 bases and the J gene end by 7 bases; junction bases not matched to a gene: 3. Germline V CDR1 and CDR2: MNHEY, SVGAGI. The CDR3 sequence: CASSYSGLAGSNEQFF. For the CDR3, the DNA is TGTGCCAGCAGTTACTCGGGACTAGCGGGATCAAATGAGCAGTTCTTC.

This sequence joins TRBV28 and TRBJ2-5; a possible D gene is TRBD2 (5 bases). This CDR3 region has 13 residues. Between the trimmed V and J ends, which lost 7 bases and 4 bases, there was a span of 13 bases. Germline lookup yields CDR1 MDHEN and CDR2 SYDVKM. The CDR3 DNA reads TGTGCCAGCACCCTTGCGGGTCGAGAGACCCAGTACTTC. Protein: CASTLAGRETQYF. The full variable domain, its missing parts supplied by reference TRBV28 and TRBJ2-5, is DVKVTQSSRYLVKRTGEKVFLECVQDMDHENMFWYRQDPGLGLRLIYFSYDVKMKEKGDIPEGYSVSREKKERFSLILESASTNQTSMYLCASTLAGRETQYFGPGTRLLVL.

This clone was observed a handful of times. The J gene is TRBJ2-3, the V gene TRBV2, with TRBD1 matching 7 bases. The V segment lost 5 bases and the J segment 0 bases; nucleotides outside the gene matches: 5. The CDR3 covers 15 residues. Germline CDR1 reads SNHLY; CDR2 reads FYNNEI. The CDR3 is CASSSGTASTDTQYF. Here the CDR3 DNA reads TGTGCCAGCAGTTCCGGGACAGCTAGCACAGATACGCAGTATTTT. The full variable domain, completed using reference TRBV2 and TRBJ2-3, is EPEVTQTPSHQVTQMGQEVILRCVPISNHLYFYWYRQILGQKVEFLVSFYNNEISEKSEIFDDQFSVERPDGSNFTLKIRSTKLEDSAMYFCASSSGTASTDTQYFGPGTRLTVL.

The genes are TRBV7-8 and TRBJ2-2; TRBD2 is a possible D gene (6 bases). The V end was cut by 4 bases, the J end by 0 bases, with 12 bases between. Germline V gene data show CDR1 as SGHVS and CDR2 as FQNEAQ. This CDR3 region has 16 residues. The CDR3 nucleotides are TGTGCCAGCAGCTCTAATCGACTAGCGAACACCGGGGAGCTGTTTTTT. It yields the protein CASSSNRLANTGELFF.

To note about this clone: The CDR3 ends on some other residue instead of the conserved phenylalanine or tryptophan, so this is likely a read error. This chain uses TRBV25-1 with TRBJ1-1; no firm D call. Germline CDR1 MGHDK, CDR2 SYGVNS. The CDR3 totals 14 residues. Between the trimmed V and J ends, which lost 9 bases and 1 base, there was a span of 15 bases. The CDR3 nucleotides read TGTGCCAGGTCCCATAATTTCGGGAACACTGAAGCTTTCCTT. Translating gives CARSHNFGNTEAFL.

The rearrangement joins TRBV5-4 to TRBJ1-2; D unresolved. The CDR3 loop spans 17 amino acids. Trimming removed 0 bases from V and 0 bases from J, with 15 bases in between. The V gene's germline CDR1 is SGHNT and CDR2 YYREEE (reference sequence). CDR3 residues: CASSLGGGPDSNYGYTF. CDR3 in DNA: TGTGCCAGCAGCTTGGGAGGAGGGCCCGACTCTAACTATGGCTACACCTTC.

V and J are TRBV27 and TRBJ2-2, with 9 bases identical to TRBD1. The CDR3 covers 15 residues. V shed 7 bases, J shed 7 bases, and the junction held 10 bases outside the gene matches. Germline V gives CDR1 MNHEY, CDR2 SMNVEV (reference sequence). CDR3 region: CASKAGTGRRGELFF. CDR3 DNA: TGTGCCAGCAAGGCCGGGACAGGGAGGCGCGGGGAGCTGTTTTTT.

This chain joins TRBV19 and TRBJ1-2, with D uncertain. The V gene lost 3 bases and the J gene lost 4 bases, with 12 bases spanning the gap. CDR3 size: 14 residues. Germline-derived CDR1 and CDR2 are LNHDA and SQIVND (reference sequence). This CDR3 is CASSMGSTAYGYTF. DNA of the CDR3: TGTGCCAGTAGTATGGGCAGCACCGCCTATGGCTACACCTTC.

Worth noting for this clone: At the DNA level, this CDR3 is encoded by other sequences in the same sample as well. V gene TRBV18 combines with J gene TRBJ2-5; possibly TRBD1 for D (6 bases). V gave up 1 base and J gave up 5 bases, with 8 bases separating them. In germline, CDR1 is KGHSH, CDR2 LQKENI. This CDR3 has 13 residues. CDR3 loop: CASSPRGQETQYF. In nucleotides, the CDR3 is TGTGCCAGCTCACCACGCGGACAGGAGACCCAGTACTTC.

CDR3 in DNA: TGTGCCAGCAGGGGGACTAGCGGGAGGGCCCGCACAGATACGCAGTATTTT. This gives the protein CASRGTSGRARTDTQYF. V gene TRBV2 combines with J gene TRBJ2-3; 16 bases align to TRBD2. Germline CDR1 reads SNHLY; CDR2 reads FYNNEI. CDR3 length: 17 residues. Unmatched junction bases numbered 4, after V lost 6 bases and J lost 1 base.

Concerning this clone: At one end the junction does not follow the germline gene, possibly because of a read error. The J gene is TRBJ1-1, the V gene TRBV18; no clear D gene. From germline, CDR1 is KGHSH and CDR2 LQKENI. This CDR3 is built from 13 residues. The CDR3 sequence is CASSPPRSAEAFF. The CDR3 DNA reads as TGTGCCAGCTCACCACCGAGGTCCGCTGAGGCTTTCTTT.

This chain uses TRBV4-2 with TRBJ2-2, with D possibly matching TRBD1 (5 bases). The CDR3 contains 16 residues. CDR1 is LGHNA and CDR2 is YNFKEQ in the germline V gene. Trimming pared 0 bases from V and 3 bases from J, leaving 11 bases between. The CDR3 region is CASSQDWGGDTGELFF. The CDR3 nucleotides read TGTGCCAGCAGCCAAGATTGGGGCGGCGACACCGGGGAGCTGTTTTTT.